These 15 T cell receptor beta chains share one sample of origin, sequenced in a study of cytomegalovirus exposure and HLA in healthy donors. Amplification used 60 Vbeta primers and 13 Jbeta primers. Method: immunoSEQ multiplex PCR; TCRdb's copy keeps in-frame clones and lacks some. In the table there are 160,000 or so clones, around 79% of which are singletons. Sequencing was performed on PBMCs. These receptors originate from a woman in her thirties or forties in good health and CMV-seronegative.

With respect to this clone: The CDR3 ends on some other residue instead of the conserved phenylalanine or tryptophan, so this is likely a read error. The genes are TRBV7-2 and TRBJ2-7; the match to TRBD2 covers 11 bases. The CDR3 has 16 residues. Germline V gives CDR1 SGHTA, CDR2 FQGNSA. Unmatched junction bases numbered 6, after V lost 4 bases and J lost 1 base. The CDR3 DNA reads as TGTGCCAGCAGCTCCCCCACTAGCGGGGGTTCCTACGAGCAGTACTCC. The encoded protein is CASSSPTSGGSYEQYS.

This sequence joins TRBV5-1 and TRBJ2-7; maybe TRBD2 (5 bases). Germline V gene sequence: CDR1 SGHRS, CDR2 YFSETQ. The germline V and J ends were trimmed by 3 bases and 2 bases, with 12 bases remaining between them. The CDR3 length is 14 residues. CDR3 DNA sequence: TGCGCCAGCAGCTCACGGGGTCTCGCCTACGAGCAGTACTTC. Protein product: CASSSRGLAYEQYF.

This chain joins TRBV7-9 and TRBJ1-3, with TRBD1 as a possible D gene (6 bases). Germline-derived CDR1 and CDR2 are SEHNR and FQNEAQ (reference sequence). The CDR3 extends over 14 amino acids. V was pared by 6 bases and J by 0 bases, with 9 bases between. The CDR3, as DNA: TGTGCCAGCAGTACAGGGCTCTCTGGAAACACCATATATTTT. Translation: CASSTGLSGNTIYF.

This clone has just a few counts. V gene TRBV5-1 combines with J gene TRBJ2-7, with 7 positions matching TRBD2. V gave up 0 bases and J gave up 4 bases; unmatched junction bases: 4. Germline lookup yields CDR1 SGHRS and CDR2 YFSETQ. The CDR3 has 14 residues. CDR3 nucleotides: TGCGCCAGCAGCTTGGGCGGGGGAAGATACGAGCAGTACTTC. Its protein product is CASSLGGGRYEQYF.

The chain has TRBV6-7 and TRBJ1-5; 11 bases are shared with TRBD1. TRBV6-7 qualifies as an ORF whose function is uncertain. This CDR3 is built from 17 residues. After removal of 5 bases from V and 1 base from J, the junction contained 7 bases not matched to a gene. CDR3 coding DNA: TGTGCCAGCAGTGCAGGACAGGGGGCGGAAAGCAATCAGCCCCAGCATTTT. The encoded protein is CASSAGQGAESNQPQHF.

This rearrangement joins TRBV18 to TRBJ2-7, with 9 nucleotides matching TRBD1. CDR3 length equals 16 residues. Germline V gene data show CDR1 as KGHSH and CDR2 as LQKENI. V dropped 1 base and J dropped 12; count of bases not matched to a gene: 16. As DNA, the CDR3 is TGTGCCAGCTCACCACTAGGACTGGGACAGGGTGATGGTAGGTACTTC. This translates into CASSPLGLGQGDGRYF.

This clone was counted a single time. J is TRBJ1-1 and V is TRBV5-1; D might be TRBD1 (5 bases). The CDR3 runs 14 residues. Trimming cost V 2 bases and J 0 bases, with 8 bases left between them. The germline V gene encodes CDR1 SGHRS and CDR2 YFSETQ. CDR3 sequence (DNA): TGCGCCAGCAGCTTTCAGGGATTGAACACTGAAGCTTTCTTT. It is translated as CASSFQGLNTEAFF.

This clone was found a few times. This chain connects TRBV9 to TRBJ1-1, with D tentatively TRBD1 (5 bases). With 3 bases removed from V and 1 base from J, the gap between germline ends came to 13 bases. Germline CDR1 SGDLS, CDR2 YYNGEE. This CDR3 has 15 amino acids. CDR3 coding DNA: TGTGCCAGCAGCGGCCTTGGGAGGGGGAACACTGAAGCTTTCTTT. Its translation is CASSGLGRGNTEAFF.

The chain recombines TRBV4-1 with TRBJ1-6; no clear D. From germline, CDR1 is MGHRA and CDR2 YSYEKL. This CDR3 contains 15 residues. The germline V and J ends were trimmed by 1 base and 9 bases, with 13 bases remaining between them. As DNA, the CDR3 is TGCGCCAGCAGCCAAGTACCAGGTGCACGTTCACCCCTCCACTTT. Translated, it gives CASSQVPGARSPLHF.

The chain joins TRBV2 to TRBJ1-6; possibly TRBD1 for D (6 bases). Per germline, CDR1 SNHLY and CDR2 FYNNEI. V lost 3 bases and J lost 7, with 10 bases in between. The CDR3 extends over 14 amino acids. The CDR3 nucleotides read TGTGCCAGCAGTGACAGACAGGCGAATTCACCCCTCCACTTT. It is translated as CASSDRQANSPLHF. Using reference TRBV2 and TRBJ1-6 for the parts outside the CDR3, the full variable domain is EPEVTQTPSHQVTQMGQEVILRCVPISNHLYFYWYRQILGQKVEFLVSFYNNEISEKSEIFDDQFSVERPDGSNFTLKIRSTKLEDSAMYFCASSDRQANSPLHFGNGTRLTVT.

The CDR3 DNA is TGTGCCAGCAGTTACACAGGTATTACGAACACTGAAGCTTTCTTT. This encodes CASSYTGITNTEAFF. The chain couples TRBV6-5 to TRBJ1-1, with D perhaps matching TRBD1 (5 bases). The length of the CDR3 is 15 residues. The V and J ends lost 2 bases and 1 base respectively, with 11 bases between them. CDR1 is MNHEY, CDR2 SVGAGI, per germline.

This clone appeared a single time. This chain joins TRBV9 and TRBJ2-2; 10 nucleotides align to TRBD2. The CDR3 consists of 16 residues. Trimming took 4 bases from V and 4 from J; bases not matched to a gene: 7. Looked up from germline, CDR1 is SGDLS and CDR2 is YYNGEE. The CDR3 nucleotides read TGTGCCAGCAGCCGTAGCGGGGGGACTATCACCGGGGAGCTGTTTTTT. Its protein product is CASSRSGGTITGELFF.

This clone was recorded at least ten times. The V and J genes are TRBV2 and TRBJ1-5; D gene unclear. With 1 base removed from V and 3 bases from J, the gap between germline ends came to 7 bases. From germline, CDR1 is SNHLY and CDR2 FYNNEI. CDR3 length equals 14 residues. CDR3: CASSEVRLNQPQHF. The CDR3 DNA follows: TGTGCCAGCAGTGAAGTCAGACTCAATCAGCCCCAGCATTTT. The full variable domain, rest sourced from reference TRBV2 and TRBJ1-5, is EPEVTQTPSHQVTQMGQEVILRCVPISNHLYFYWYRQILGQKVEFLVSFYNNEISEKSEIFDDQFSVERPDGSNFTLKIRSTKLEDSAMYFCASSEVRLNQPQHFGDGTRLSIL.

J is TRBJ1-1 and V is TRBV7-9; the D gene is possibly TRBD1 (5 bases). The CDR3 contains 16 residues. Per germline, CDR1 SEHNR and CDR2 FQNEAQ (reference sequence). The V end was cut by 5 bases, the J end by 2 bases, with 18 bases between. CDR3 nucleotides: TGTGCCAGCAGCCCCCTAGGACAACGAGCTAACACTGAAGCTTTCTTT. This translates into CASSPLGQRANTEAFF.

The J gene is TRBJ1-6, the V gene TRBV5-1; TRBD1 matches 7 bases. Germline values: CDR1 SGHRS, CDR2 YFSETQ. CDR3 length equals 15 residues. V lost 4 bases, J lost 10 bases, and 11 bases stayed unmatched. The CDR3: CASSELQGIKSPLHF. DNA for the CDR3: TGCGCCAGCAGCGAATTACAGGGGATAAAGTCACCCCTCCACTTT. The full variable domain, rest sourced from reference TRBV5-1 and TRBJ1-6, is KAGVTQTPRYLIKTRGQQVTLSCSPISGHRSVSWYQQTPGQGLQFLFEYFSETQRNKGNFPGRFSGRQFSNSRSEMNVSTLELGDSALYLCASSELQGIKSPLHFGNGTRLTVT.